These 9 T cell receptor beta chains came from one sample sequenced in a study of sequential checkpoint blockade in melanoma. Treatment defined: randomized to nivolumab then ipilimumab (arm A) or the reverse (arm B). The protocol was immunoSEQ multiplex PCR, while the TCRdb copy is restricted to in-frame clones and leaves out a portion. Of roughly 8,800 clones listed, approximately 71% are singletons. The specimen was CD8+ T cells sorted from blood (inferred from file names), collected from a patient given nivolumab and ipilimumab in sequence. The source is a human donor with melanoma.

The chain links TRBV10-3 to TRBJ2-5, with a possible D match to TRBD2 (7 bases). The CDR3 is made up of 15 amino acids. Trimming left V 0 bases short and J 4 bases short, with 12 bases between. Germline V gene sequence: CDR1 ENHRY, CDR2 SYGVKD. The CDR3: CAISESRGGVETQYF. The DNA of the CDR3 is TGTGCCATCAGTGAGTCAAGGGGGGGCGTAGAGACCCAGTACTTC.

The chain employs TRBV4-3 and TRBJ2-7; possible D gene TRBD2, 6 bases. This CDR3 is 13 amino acids long. V lost 3 bases to trimming and J lost 7 bases, with 13 bases between them. The germline V gene has CDR1 LGHNA and CDR2 YSLEER. This CDR3 reads CASSHGGDGEQYF. Here the CDR3 DNA reads TGCGCCAGCAGCCACGGAGGGGACGGAGAGCAGTACTTC.

The chain recombines TRBV19 with TRBJ2-1; TRBD1 matches 10 bases. Germline V gene lookup returns CDR1 LNHDA and CDR2 SQIVND (reference sequence). The V and J ends lost 7 bases and 6 bases, in that order; junction bases with no gene match: 9. The CDR3 has 15 residues. CDR3 bases: TGTGCCAGTACCCTCCGGGACAGGGGAGGCAATGAGCAGTTCTTC. It is translated as CASTLRDRGGNEQFF.

V gene TRBV19 combines with J gene TRBJ2-7; maybe TRBD2 (6 bases). V lost 4 bases, J lost 0 bases, and 13 bases lay in between. The germline gives CDR1 LNHDA, CDR2 SQIVND (reference sequence). The CDR3 is made up of 15 amino acids. CDR3 nucleotides: TGTGCCAGTAGTACCTACCCCGGGAGCTCCTACGAGCAGTACTTC. Translation: CASSTYPGSSYEQYF.

The J gene is TRBJ2-5, the V gene TRBV23-1; possibly TRBD1 for D (5 bases). TRBV23-1 is reported as an ORF; its role is uncertain. CDR3 length: 17 amino acids. The germline V and J ends were trimmed by 3 bases and 3 bases, with 20 bases remaining between them. CDR3 sequence: CASSHLHQGRLEETQYF. CDR3 coding DNA: TGCGCCAGCAGTCATCTACACCAGGGTCGTCTAGAAGAGACCCAGTACTTC.

This clone was seen a handful of times. The rearrangement uses TRBV5-4 and TRBJ1-1; D not resolved. Trimming took 1 base from V and 6 from J, leaving 10 bases between them. This CDR3 has 13 residues. Per germline, CDR1 SGHNT and CDR2 YYREEE (reference sequence). The CDR3 DNA is TGTGCCAGCAGCTTGTCGCCGAGGGCTGAAGCTTTCTTT. This codes for CASSLSPRAEAFF.

The rearrangement joins TRBV11-2 to TRBJ2-7, with 8 positions matching TRBD1. The V gene's germline CDR1 is SGHAT and CDR2 FQNNGV. Trimming cost V 5 bases and J 0 bases; bases outside gene matches: 9. The CDR3 contains 16 residues. In nucleotides, the CDR3 is TGTGCCAGCAGCCTAGCAGGGGGCGCTGACTCCTACGAGCAGTACTTC. It codes for CASSLAGGADSYEQYF.

This sequence joins TRBV28 and TRBJ2-5; 10 nucleotides match TRBD2. Per the germline V gene, CDR1 is MDHEN and CDR2 is SYDVKM. Trimming cost V 2 bases and J 2 bases; bases outside gene matches: 5. The CDR3 has 16 residues. CDR3 coding DNA: TGTGCCAGCAGTTTAGGCAGCGGGAGGGCACAAGAGACCCAGTACTTC. This encodes CASSLGSGRAQETQYF. Together with reference TRBV28 and TRBJ2-5, the CDR3 gives the full variable domain: DVKVTQSSRYLVKRTGEKVFLECVQDMDHENMFWYRQDPGLGLRLIYFSYDVKMKEKGDIPEGYSVSREKKERFSLILESASTNQTSMYLCASSLGSGRAQETQYFGPGTRLLVL.

The genes are TRBV6-1 and TRBJ2-7; a weak D match, TRBD1 (6 bases). Germline V gene data show CDR1 as MNHNS and CDR2 as SASEGT. There are 14 residues in the CDR3. The V end was cut by 5 bases, the J end by 4 bases, with 15 bases between. The CDR3 sequence is CASSPLGTPYEQYF. CDR3 sequence (DNA): TGTGCCAGCAGTCCACTCGGGACACCTTACGAGCAGTACTTC.